The 28 T cell receptor beta chains presented below share a single source sample, sequenced in a study of CD8+ T cells in alopecia areata. The authors sorted pooled cutaneous lymph node cells using CD4, CD8alpha, NKG2D, NKG2ACE and other markers. Extracted RNA was reverse transcribed, and the resulting cDNA served as sequencing template. Some clones are missing from TCRdb's copy, which holds only in-frame ones; the method was immunoSEQ multiplex PCR. There are more than 250,000 clones in the sample, none observed a single time. The sequencing sample was made of CD4+ T cells sorted from a lymph node. These receptors were taken from a C3H/HeJ mouse with alopecia areata. The strain's MHC haplotype is H2-k.

This clone turned up a few times. All gene names here are mouse names. Coverage ceases 4 residues before the CDR3 finishes, and the germline J gene fills in the end. The chain uses TRBV3 and TRBJ2-1, with 7 positions matching TRBD1. The length of the CDR3 is 15 residues. Germline CDR1 is SNHLY and CDR2 is FYNGKV (reference sequence). With V trimmed by 4 bases and J by 5 bases, 8 bases remained unmatched. The CDR3 reads CASSYGQGEDAEQFF. The sequenced CDR3 bases are TGTGCCAGCAGCTATGGGCAGGGGGAGGATGCT.

This clone has a handful of counts. The germline and genes are mouse ones. The read ends 3 residues shy of where the CDR3 ends; the end is completed using the germline J gene. The V call is TRBV5, the J call TRBJ1-6; no definite D call. TRBJ1-6 falls under the ORF class, with uncertain function. The CDR3 covers 17 residues. Germline values: CDR1 LGHNA, CDR2 YNLKQL (reference sequence). V lost 0 bases, J lost 0 bases, and 9 bases lay in between. The CDR3 sequence: CASSQDLPVSYNSPLYF. The sequenced part of the CDR3 DNA is TGTGCCAGCAGCCAAGATCTCCCAGTTTCCTATAATTCGCCC.

With respect to this clone: The gene symbols are mouse symbols. The CDR3 end falls 4 residues outside the read, so it is completed with the germline J gene. The sample carries other DNA sequences with the same CDR3. This rearrangement joins TRBV19 to TRBJ1-1; D is unresolved. V gave up 6 bases and J gave up 0 bases, with 3 bases separating them. This CDR3 has 11 residues. CDR1 is FNHDT and CDR2 is SITEND in the germline V gene (reference sequence). The sequenced CDR3 bases are TGTGCCAGCACAACAAACACA. Protein: CASTTNT. From start to end, the CDR3 is CASTTNTEVFF.

Note on this clone: The genes and germline here are from mouse. The read finishes 4 residues shy of the CDR3 end, and the germline J gene is used to complete it. The V call is TRBV1, the J call TRBJ2-2; no definite D call. V lost 0 bases and J 2 bases, leaving 7 bases between the germline ends. The CDR3 has 15 residues. Germline values: CDR1 NSQYPW, CDR2 LRSPGD (reference sequence). CDR3 loop: CTCSADKRNTGQLYF. Partial CDR3 DNA: TGCACCTGCAGTGCAGATAAAAGGAACACCGGG.

This clone was picked up a small number of times. Gene names are mouse gene names. Read coverage stops 4 residues before the CDR3 terminus; the germline J gene supplies the remainder. Distinct nucleotide sequences in the sample also encode this CDR3. The chain has TRBV13-1 and TRBJ2-7; the D is unclear. The CDR3 is made up of 11 amino acids. The germline CDR1 and CDR2 sequences are NSHNY and SYGAGN. This CDR3 reads CASSPSYEQYF. The DNA read from the CDR3 is TGTGCCAGCAGTCCCTCGTAT.

A word on this clone: The listed genes are named as in mouse. The CDR3 sequence: CASGGQENTLYF. The CDR3 bases that were read are TGTGCCAGCGGGGGACAGGAGAAC. The V gene is TRBV13-2, the J gene TRBJ2-4, with 8 bases aligning to TRBD1. From the germline J gene comes the end of the CDR3, since the read stops 4 residues before it. Germline CDR1 and CDR2: NNHNN and SYGAGS (reference sequence). The CDR3 totals 12 residues.

This clone was observed a handful of times. Mouse names are used for the genes. From the germline J gene comes the end of the CDR3, since the read stops 4 residues before it. The V call is TRBV5, the J call TRBJ2-5, with 9 bases matching TRBD2. J was trimmed by 1 base and V by 4 bases; bases with no gene match: 3. Germline assignment: CDR1 LGHNA and CDR2 YNLKQL (reference sequence). The CDR3 length is 15 residues. The CDR3 reads CASSPYWGDQDTQYF. The sequenced CDR3 bases are TGTGCCAGCAGCCCCTACTGGGGGGACCAAGAC.

This clone was observed a handful of times. Gene and germline names: mouse. The CDR3 end is not reached by the read, which stops 4 residues before it; the germline J gene fills it in. The chain is built from TRBV13-3 and TRBJ2-3; 7 nucleotides align to TRBD2. Germline CDR1 and CDR2: NNHDY and SYVADS. V lost 6 bases, J lost 3 bases, and 4 bases stayed unmatched. There are 13 residues in the CDR3. The CDR3 is CASMWGDAETLYF. The DNA read from the CDR3 is TGTGCCAGCATGTGGGGGGACGCAGAA.

This clone occurred a few times. These gene names are mouse names. Coverage ceases 4 residues before the CDR3 finishes, and the germline J gene fills in the end. This sample also contains other DNA sequences that code for the same CDR3. The chain uses TRBV13-1 and TRBJ2-1, with a weak D call TRBD2 (7 bases). CDR3 size: 15 residues. CDR1 and CDR2 (germline): NSHNY, SYGAGN. Between the trimmed V and J ends, which lost 3 bases and 1 base, there was a span of 11 bases. The DNA read from the CDR3 is TGTGCCAGCAGTGGGCTGGGGGCGAACTATGCT. Translated, it gives CASSGLGANYA. In full, the CDR3 is CASSGLGANYAEQFF.

This clone was seen a few times. Gene names and germline refer to mouse. Other DNA sequences from this sample encode an identical CDR3 as well. CDR3 DNA, as far as it was read: TGTGCTAGCAGCAGACTGGGGGGGCGAGCT. This gives the protein CASSRLGGRA. The full CDR3 reads CASSRLGGRAEQFF. The chain has TRBV17 and TRBJ2-1, with 12 bases matching TRBD2. The read ends 4 residues shy of where the CDR3 ends; the end is completed using the germline J gene. CDR1 and CDR2 (germline): MNHDT, YYDKIL. The CDR3 has 14 residues.

As to this clone: Gene names denote mouse genes. The read comes to an end 4 residues before the CDR3 does, leaving the germline J gene to fill in the end. J is TRBJ1-1 and V is TRBV13-1, with a possible D match to TRBD1 (5 bases). Trimming removed 0 bases at V and 0 bases at J, with 6 bases between. The CDR3 totals 14 residues. Germline V gene data show CDR1 as NSHNY and CDR2 as SYGAGN. CDR3 DNA, as far as it was read: TGTGCCAGCAGTGATGCAGGGTCAAACACA. Translated: CASSDAGSNT. The CDR3 as a whole reads CASSDAGSNTEVFF.

At least ten counts were recorded for this clone. The gene symbols are mouse symbols. The read comes to an end 4 residues before the CDR3 does, leaving the germline J gene to fill in the end. The chain is built from TRBV17 and TRBJ2-5; 7 bases are a match to TRBD2. Germline V lookup: CDR1 MNHDT, CDR2 YYDKIL. This CDR3 region has 15 residues. Unmatched junction bases numbered 3, after V lost 1 base and J lost 2 bases. CDR3 DNA (partial): TGTGCTAGCAGTAGAGCTGGGGGATTCCAAGAC. Translation: CASSRAGGFQD. The entire CDR3 reads CASSRAGGFQDTQYF.

On this clone itself: The listed genes are named as in mouse. The CDR3 is cut off 4 residues early in the read; its end comes from the germline J gene. This chain connects TRBV19 to TRBJ2-3, with D perhaps matching TRBD1 (6 bases). This CDR3 comprises 15 residues. V was trimmed by 6 bases and J by 0 bases, leaving 14 bases between them. Germline CDR1 and CDR2: FNHDT and SITEND (reference sequence). The sequenced part of the CDR3 DNA is TGTGCCAGCACCGCCAGGGGTTCGAGTGCAGAA. Protein sequence: CASTARGSSAE. Given in full, the CDR3 is CASTARGSSAETLYF.

Comment on this clone: Here the gene names and germline are mouse. The read gets to within 4 residues of the CDR3 end, and the germline J gene fills in the rest. In the same sample, other DNA sequences code for this CDR3. The rearrangement links TRBV5 to TRBJ2-7; TRBD1 or TRBD2 may be the D gene (5 bases each). Germline V gene data show CDR1 as LGHNA and CDR2 as YNLKQL (reference sequence). The length of the CDR3 is 13 residues. V dropped 0 bases and J dropped 2 bases, with 5 bases sitting between them. The sequenced part of the CDR3 DNA is TGTGCCAGCAGCCAAGAGGGGGCCTAT. The encoded protein is CASSQEGAY. The entire CDR3 is CASSQEGAYEQYF.

This clone has only a few counts. Genes and germline are mouse. The read gets to within 4 residues of the CDR3 end, and the germline J gene fills in the rest. The same CDR3 also results from other DNA sequences found in this sample. The chain combines TRBV5 with TRBJ2-1; perhaps TRBD1 as D (6 bases). Between the trimmed V and J ends, which lost 1 base and 5 bases, there was a span of 12 bases. CDR1 and CDR2 (germline): LGHNA, YNLKQL (reference sequence). The CDR3 runs 15 residues. The sequenced part of the CDR3 DNA is TGTGCCAGCAGCCAAGGGCAGGGGCTGGATGCT. Translation: CASSQGQGLDA. The CDR3, in full, reads CASSQGQGLDAEQFF.

About this clone: Gene names and germline refer to mouse. The CDR3 is cut off 4 residues early in the read; its end comes from the germline J gene. The chain carries TRBV1 and TRBJ1-1; the D is unclear. The CDR3 is 14 residues long. The germline CDR1 and CDR2 sequences are NSQYPW and LRSPGD (reference sequence). Trimming took 1 base from V and 0 from J, leaving 6 bases between them. The DNA read from the CDR3 is TGCACCTGCAGTGCAGGGTCCTCAAACACA. Its protein product is CTCSAGSSNT. In full, the CDR3 is CTCSAGSSNTEVFF.

This clone showed up just a few times. The genes and germline here are from mouse. The observed sequence ends 4 residues before the CDR3 terminus, with the missing tail filled in from the germline J gene. The same CDR3 arises from other DNA sequences in this sample as well. The chain is built from TRBV13-3 and TRBJ2-2; the D gene is possibly TRBD1 (7 bases). The CDR3 runs 15 residues. V lost 2 bases and J 0 bases, leaving 8 bases between the germline ends. Germline V gene lookup returns CDR1 NNHDY and CDR2 SYVADS. CDR3 residues: CASSDRGANTGQLYF. CDR3 bases read: TGTGCCAGCAGTGACAGGGGGGCAAACACCGGG.

A note on this clone: Germline and genes here are mouse. The read stops 4 residues short of the end of the CDR3; the missing end is completed from the germline J gene. This chain connects TRBV17 to TRBJ2-1, with a weak D call TRBD1 (6 bases). The CDR3 extends over 14 amino acids. Trimming cost V 2 bases and J 3 bases, with 8 bases left between them. Germline V gives CDR1 MNHDT, CDR2 YYDKIL. This chain's CDR3 is CASSRQGIYAEQFF. CDR3 DNA (partial): TGTGCTAGCAGTAGACAGGGGATCTATGCT.

As for this clone: Any gene name here is a mouse gene name. With the read ending 4 residues before the CDR3 end, the germline J gene is used to fill in that end. Distinct nucleotide sequences in the sample also encode this CDR3. The V and J genes are TRBV1 and TRBJ2-3; 8 positions match TRBD1. CDR3 size: 15 residues. J lost 0 bases, V lost 3 bases, and 2 bases had no gene match. CDR1 and CDR2 (germline): NSQYPW, LRSPGD (reference sequence). The part of the CDR3 DNA that was read is TGCACCTGCAGTGCTCAGGGGGCTAGTGCAGAA. Encoded protein: CTCSAQGASAE. The CDR3, in full, reads CTCSAQGASAETLYF.

On this clone itself: Genes here carry mouse names. Coverage ceases 4 residues before the CDR3 finishes, and the germline J gene fills in the end. V gene TRBV19 combines with J gene TRBJ2-1; D remains ambiguous. Trimming removed 0 bases from V and 0 bases from J, with 7 bases in between. Germline lookup yields CDR1 FNHDT and CDR2 SITEND (reference sequence). The CDR3 is made up of 15 amino acids. The CDR3 loop reads CASSIANNNYAEQFF. CDR3 DNA, as far as it was read: TGTGCCAGCAGTATAGCTAACAATAACTATGCT.

This clone was observed at least ten times. The genes and germline here are from mouse. The observed sequence ends 4 residues before the CDR3 terminus, with the missing tail filled in from the germline J gene. The identical CDR3 is also encoded by other nucleotide sequences in the sample. This chain connects TRBV19 to TRBJ2-7, with 10 bases that match TRBD1. The CDR3 is 13 amino acids. Germline CDR1 FNHDT, CDR2 SITEND (reference sequence). With V trimmed by 4 bases and J by 3 bases, 1 base remained unmatched. CDR3 in amino acids: CASSRTGGYEQYF. The part of the CDR3 DNA that was read is TGTGCCAGCAGTCGGACAGGGGGCTAT.

This clone appeared a few times. Germline and genes here are mouse. The CDR3 is cut off 4 residues early in the read; its end comes from the germline J gene. Different DNA sequences within this sample yield the same CDR3. This rearrangement joins TRBV13-2 to TRBJ2-7, with unresolved D. The germline V gene has CDR1 NNHNN and CDR2 SYGAGS (reference sequence). CDR3 size: 12 residues. CDR3 DNA, as far as it was read: TGTGCCAGCGGTGATGCCAGATAT. Translating it yields CASGDARY. The complete CDR3 reads CASGDARYEQYF.

This clone showed up many times. Gene labels here are mouse ones. The CDR3 end is not reached by the read, which stops 4 residues before it; the germline J gene fills it in. The rearrangement joins TRBV13-1 to TRBJ2-1, with TRBD2 matching 7 bases. The CDR3 spans 14 residues. Germline lookup yields CDR1 NSHNY and CDR2 SYGAGN. The ends lost 3 bases at V and 1 base at J; junction bases unmatched: 1. The sequenced part of the CDR3 DNA is TGTGCCAGCAGTGGCTGGGGGAACTATGCT. Encoded protein: CASSGWGNYA. The whole CDR3 sequence is CASSGWGNYAEQFF.

This clone was found a few times. Mouse germline and gene names are used. Other DNA sequences in the sample encode the same CDR3. The CDR3 bases that were read are TGTGCCAGCAGAACGGGGACAGCAAACACCGGG. Protein: CASRTGTANTG. The CDR3 in full is CASRTGTANTGQLYF. The rearrangement links TRBV19 to TRBJ2-2; 7 nucleotides match TRBD1. The missing CDR3 end, 4 residues past where the read stops, is filled in from the germline J gene. Germline assignment: CDR1 FNHDT and CDR2 SITEND (reference sequence). V trimming: 5 bases; J trimming: 0 bases; junction bases outside the gene matches: 4. This CDR3 has 15 residues.

With regard to this clone: Mouse names are used for the genes. Sequencing ends 4 residues short of the CDR3 end; the germline J gene provides the rest. J is TRBJ2-7 and V is TRBV31; possible D gene TRBD1, 7 bases. Deletions cut 0 bases from V and 0 bases from J, with 12 bases between. The CDR3 length is 15 residues. Germline V gene data show CDR1 as GKSSPN and CDR2 as SITVG. This CDR3 reads CAWSLGGWGSYEQYF. The sequenced part of the CDR3 DNA is TGTGCCTGGAGTCTAGGGGGCTGGGGCTCCTAT.

This clone was counted between two and nine times. Gene and germline names: mouse. The CDR3 end lies 4 residues beyond the end of the read and is filled in from the germline J gene. V usage is TRBV17 and J usage is TRBJ2-4; TRBD2 aligns across 9 bases. Germline V gene data show CDR1 as MNHDT and CDR2 as YYDKIL. The CDR3 spans 14 residues. CDR3 region: CASSLWGGENTLYF. The sequenced part of the CDR3 DNA is TGTGCTAGCAGTCTCTGGGGGGGGGAAAAC.

Comment on this clone: The genes are named according to mouse. The DNA ends 4 residues before the CDR3 does, and the rest of the CDR3 is filled in from the germline J gene. The chain recombines TRBV1 with TRBJ1-2; 7 bases match TRBD1. The CDR3 spans 14 residues. Looked up from germline, CDR1 is NSQYPW and CDR2 is LRSPGD (reference sequence). The junction had 5 bases not matched to a gene; V was cut back by 3 bases and J by 4 bases. Partial CDR3 DNA: TGCACCTGCAGTGCTCAGGGGGTCTCCTCC. Protein: CTCSAQGVSS. The whole CDR3 sequence reads CTCSAQGVSSDYTF.

This clone was seen a few times. Gene and germline names: mouse. The read gets to within 4 residues of the CDR3 end, and the germline J gene fills in the rest. This rearrangement joins TRBV13-3 to TRBJ2-7; the match to TRBD1 covers 7 bases. Germline lookup yields CDR1 NNHDY and CDR2 SYVADS. The trim removed 0 bases at V and 0 bases at J, leaving 3 bases unmatched. The length of the CDR3 is 15 residues. CDR3 sequence reads: CASSDARDSSYEQYF. Partial CDR3 DNA: TGTGCCAGCAGTGATGCTAGGGACAGCTCCTAT.